What follows are 23 T cell receptor beta chains derived from one specimen sequenced in a study of T cells expressing NK-cell markers. TCRdb derives one entry per CDR3 protein from the 5' RACE reads, leaving out DNA. Its listing shows approximately 380,000 distinct CDR3 sequences. The sample was blood T cells: a sorted CD56 or NKG2C T cell subset, CD4+ or CD8+ T cells, or bulk PBMC T cells (not recorded which). Every receptor here comes from a man aged 18 to 69 in good health.

The V gene is TRBV6-6, the J gene TRBJ2-5. The CDR3 extends over 12 amino acids. Germline CDR1 and CDR2: MNHNY and SVGAGI (reference sequence). The CDR3 reads CASSYAVETQYF.

This chain connects TRBV7-2 to TRBJ2-5; lacking DNA, the TRBD1 call made by TCRdb goes unchecked. Germline loops: CDR1 SGHTA, CDR2 FQGNSA. The CDR3 loop spans 17 amino acids. The CDR3 sequence: CASSLARVGGLSETQYF.

The V call is TRBV18, the J call TRBJ2-7; TCRdb's assignment of TRBD1 cannot be checked, as there is no DNA. From germline, CDR1 is KGHSH and CDR2 LQKENI. The CDR3 loop spans 14 amino acids. The CDR3 loop reads CASSDRAITYEQYF.

This rearrangement joins TRBV10-3 to TRBJ2-7; there is no DNA to check the TCRdb D call of TRBD1. The germline V gene has CDR1 ENHRY and CDR2 SYGVKD. CDR3 size: 15 residues. The chain's CDR3 is CAISAGTGGFNEQYF.

The rearrangement joins TRBV14 to TRBJ1-6. Germline CDR1 and CDR2: SGHDN and FVKESK. The CDR3 spans 20 residues. The CDR3 spells CASSQALGRGHRGNNSPLHF.

This sequence joins TRBV13 and TRBJ1-3; no DNA is available, so the TRBD1 call from TCRdb remains unchecked. Germline V CDR1 and CDR2: PRHDT, FYEKMQ (reference sequence). The CDR3 is 14 amino acids. This chain's CDR3 is CASSRRAGGYTIYF.

The rearrangement links TRBV28 to TRBJ1-5. Germline V gene sequence: CDR1 MDHEN, CDR2 SYDVKM. This CDR3 region has 14 residues. CDR3 amino acids: CASSPRTVIQPQHF.

The genes are TRBV27 and TRBJ2-1; the TCRdb call, TRBD1, lacks DNA for checking. The CDR3 contains 17 residues. Germline CDR1 MNHEY, CDR2 SMNVEV (reference sequence). CDR3 sequence reads: CASRTPRATGGYNEQFF.

The V call is TRBV5-4, the J call TRBJ2-1; lacking DNA, the TRBD1 call made by TCRdb goes unchecked. The length of the CDR3 is 16 residues. The germline CDR1 and CDR2 sequences are SGHNT and YYREEE (reference sequence). Here the CDR3 reads CASSNGGISSYNEQFF.

V and J are TRBV11-2 and TRBJ2-5; without DNA, the TCRdb call of TRBD2 cannot be checked. The CDR3 sequence is 12 residues long. Germline loops: CDR1 SGHAT, CDR2 FQNNGV. The CDR3 sequence: CASSLLPGLQYF.

The gene calls are TRBV11-2 and TRBJ1-5; TCRdb reports TRBD1, a call that lacks DNA to check it against. The CDR3 is made up of 18 amino acids. Germline loops: CDR1 SGHAT, CDR2 FQNNGV. Here the CDR3 reads CASSLDRSGTGSNQPQHF.

The chain carries TRBV2 and TRBJ1-5. CDR1 is SNHLY and CDR2 is FYNNEI in the germline V gene. This CDR3 region has 14 residues. CDR3 protein: CASSEALWNQPQHF.

The rearrangement uses TRBV15 and TRBJ2-7; with no DNA, the TCRdb D assignment of TRBD1 cannot be verified. This CDR3 has 16 residues. The germline gives CDR1 LNHNV, CDR2 YYDKDF (reference sequence). CDR3: CATSRAGTGFPNEQYF. Full variable domain (rest looked up from reference TRBV15 and TRBJ2-7): DAMVIQNPRYQVTQFGKPVTLSCSQTLNHNVMYWYQQKSSQAPKLLFHYYDKDFNNEADTPDNFQSRRPNTSFCFLDIRSPGLGDTAMYLCATSRAGTGFPNEQYFGPGTRLTVT.

This chain links TRBV2 with TRBJ2-5; TCRdb designates TRBD1, a call that cannot be tested without DNA. Germline lookup yields CDR1 SNHLY and CDR2 FYNNEI. The CDR3 is made up of 13 amino acids. This CDR3 reads CASGQPRQETQYF.

This chain links TRBV6-1 with TRBJ1-1. CDR1 MNHNS and CDR2 SASEGT come from the germline V gene. The CDR3 loop spans 14 amino acids. CDR3 in amino acids: CASSGQGGKSEAFF.

The chain carries TRBV6-5 and TRBJ1-2. The CDR3 extends over 12 amino acids. Germline-derived CDR1 and CDR2 are MNHEY and SVGAGI. CDR3 amino acids: CASSGGYYGYTF.

V is TRBV7-3 and J is TRBJ2-1; TCRdb's D call, TRBD1, is unchecked because there is no DNA. CDR3 length: 13 residues. Per germline, CDR1 SGHTA and CDR2 FQGTGA. This CDR3 is CASSLGVFSEQFF.

This rearrangement joins TRBV11-3 to TRBJ2-5; the TCRdb D gene call, TRBD1, has no DNA to confirm it. Germline-derived CDR1 and CDR2 are SGHNT and YENEEA. The CDR3 totals 15 residues. This chain's CDR3 is CASSLGLQGSETQYF.

CDR3 loop: CASRHRTGLGGELFF. The chain carries TRBV12-3 or TRBV12-4 and TRBJ2-2; the D call from TCRdb, TRBD1, cannot be confirmed without DNA. CDR3 length: 15 residues.

This chain connects TRBV7-6 to TRBJ2-2; TCRdb outputs TRBD1, but without DNA this stays unchecked. CDR1 is SGHVS, CDR2 FNYEAQ, per germline. The CDR3 is 22 residues long. This CDR3 reads CASSLLAVFYGPDRGDTGELFF.

The V call is TRBV3-1, the J call TRBJ1-5. The length of the CDR3 is 17 residues. Germline V lookup: CDR1 LGHDT, CDR2 YNNKEL (reference sequence). The CDR3 loop is CASSLSGVRSNRQPQHF.

The chain combines TRBV5-6 with TRBJ2-3; the D call from TCRdb, TRBD1, cannot be confirmed without DNA. Germline CDR1 is SGHDT and CDR2 is YYEEEE. The CDR3 sequence is 14 residues long. CDR3 amino acids: CASSVDSLTDTQYF.

This chain uses TRBV14 with TRBJ2-7. This CDR3 spans 12 amino acids. Germline V lookup: CDR1 SGHDN, CDR2 FVKESK. The CDR3 reads CASSPKGYEQYF.